This record concerns one T cell receptor beta chain sequence. This sample is drawn from a study of blood T cell repertoires in COVID-19. In the study overall: Sites in the United States, Italy and Spain provided acute and convalescent COVID-19 samples. In each case, the material was cDNA or gDNA derived from T cells, B-cell-depleted T cells, or PBMCs.

Assay used: immunoSEQ multiplex PCR; TCRdb lists only in-frame clones, some missing. The table has a few hundred thousand clones, 85% to 90% seen once. Seattle researchers signed up patients amid active infection and tracked them longitudinally. The germline V and J ends were trimmed by 1 base and 3 bases, with 9 bases remaining between them. The CDR3 has 15 residues. The germline gives CDR1 LGHDT, CDR2 YNNKEL (reference sequence). Input material: peripheral blood. The V gene is TRBV3-1 (or the pseudogene TRBV3-2), the J gene TRBJ1-4; D is uncertain. The TCR comes from a woman aged 25 to 45 with COVID-19, enrolled during active disease. In DNA form, the CDR3 reads TGTGCCAGCAGCCAAGGTTTACAGCCTAATGAAAAACTGTTTTTT. Residues: CASSQGLQPNEKLFF.